Listed here is a single T cell receptor (beta chain). Here immunoSEQ multiplex PCR was the method, and the copy in TCRdb shows in-frame clones only, minus some. The sample comprises approximately 60,000 clones, 85% to 90% of which are singletons, and about 5.7% rests with the top ten. These data are taken from a study of T cell changes during pregnancy in multiple sclerosis. The V gene's germline CDR1 is LNHDA and CDR2 SQIVND (reference sequence). The CDR3 runs 12 residues. Trimming removed 3 bases at V and 6 bases at J, with 6 bases between. Sequencing was carried out using peripheral blood from another person, used as feeder cells. The chain is built from TRBV19 and TRBJ1-5; D is uncertain. This clonotype originated in a human donor whose cells served as feeder cells for cultures in a pregnancy study. The CDR3 is CASSMVSQPQHF. DNA of the CDR3: TGTGCCAGTAGTATGGTTAGTCAGCCCCAGCATTTT. Using reference TRBV19 and TRBJ1-5 for the parts outside the CDR3, the full variable domain is DGGITQSPKYLFRKEGQNVTLSCEQNLNHDAMYWYRQDPGQGLRLIYYSQIVNDFQKGDIAEGYSVSREKKESFPLTVTSAQKNPTAFYLCASSMVSQPQHFGDGTRLSIL.